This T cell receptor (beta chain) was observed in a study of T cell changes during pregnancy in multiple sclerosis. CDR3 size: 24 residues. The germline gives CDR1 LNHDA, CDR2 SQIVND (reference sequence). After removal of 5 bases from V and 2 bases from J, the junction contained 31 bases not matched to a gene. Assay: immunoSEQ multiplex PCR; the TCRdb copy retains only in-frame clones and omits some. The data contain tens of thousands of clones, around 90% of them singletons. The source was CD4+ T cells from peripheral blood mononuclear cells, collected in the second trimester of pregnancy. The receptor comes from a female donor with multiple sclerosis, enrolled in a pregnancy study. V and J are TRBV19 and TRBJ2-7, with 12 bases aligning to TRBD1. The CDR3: CASSRTGTGGKGLSVTATTYEQYF. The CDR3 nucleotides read TGTGCCAGTAGTCGGACCGGGACAGGGGGCAAGGGCCTTTCGGTTACTGCAACAACCTACGAGCAGTACTTC.